This T cell receptor beta chain was found in a study of Ad26.COV2.S vaccination and SARS-CoV-2 variants. The wider study: The authors gave Ad26.COV2.S intramuscularly, either once or twice 56 days apart.

Treatment specified: some 20 received Ad26.COV2.S at low or high dose, single or two shots; several received placebo; per-sample allocation not given. The samples date from day 63 after the first vaccine or placebo injection. Aged 18-55 years, donor was enrolled in Boston in the early 2020s. Its platform was an Ad26 vector, and its expressed antigen was Wuhan-strain SARS-CoV-2 spike. Libraries were prepared by immunoSEQ multiplex PCR; TCRdb keeps only in-frame clonotypes and omits some of them. The sample lists approximately 280,000 clones, around 87% occurring once. This CDR3 comprises 13 residues. The germline CDR1 and CDR2 sequences are SGHRS and YFSETQ. V dropped 0 bases and J dropped 5 bases, with 8 bases sitting between them.

Sample: peripheral blood, taken in a trial of Ad26.COV2.S vaccine versus placebo. This chain joins TRBV5-1 and TRBJ2-5; a weak D match, TRBD1 (6 bases). This TCR was recovered from a person aged 18-60 years who received the Ad26.COV2.S COVID-19 vaccine or a placebo. CDR3 coding DNA: TGCGCCAGCAGCTTGGTGGGGGCCGAGACCCAGTACTTC. Residues: CASSLVGAETQYF.